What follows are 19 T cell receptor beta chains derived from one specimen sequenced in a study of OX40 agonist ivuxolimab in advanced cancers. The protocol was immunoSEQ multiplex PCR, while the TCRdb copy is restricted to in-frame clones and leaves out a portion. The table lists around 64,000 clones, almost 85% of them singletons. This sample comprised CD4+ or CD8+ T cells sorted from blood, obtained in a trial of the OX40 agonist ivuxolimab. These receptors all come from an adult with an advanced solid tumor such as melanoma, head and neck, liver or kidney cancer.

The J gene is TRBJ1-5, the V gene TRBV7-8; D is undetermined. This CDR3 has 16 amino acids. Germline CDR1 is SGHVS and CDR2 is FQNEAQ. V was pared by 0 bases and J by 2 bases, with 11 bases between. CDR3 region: CASSLARSWGNQPQHF. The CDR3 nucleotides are TGTGCCAGCAGCTTAGCTCGAAGTTGGGGCAATCAGCCCCAGCATTTT.

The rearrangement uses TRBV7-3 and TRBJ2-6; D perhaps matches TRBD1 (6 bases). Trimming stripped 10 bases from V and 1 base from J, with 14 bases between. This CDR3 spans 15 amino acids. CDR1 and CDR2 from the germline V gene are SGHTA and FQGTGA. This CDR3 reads CATHVTGSGANVLTF. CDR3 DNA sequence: TGTGCCACCCACGTCACAGGGTCTGGGGCCAACGTCCTGACTTTC.

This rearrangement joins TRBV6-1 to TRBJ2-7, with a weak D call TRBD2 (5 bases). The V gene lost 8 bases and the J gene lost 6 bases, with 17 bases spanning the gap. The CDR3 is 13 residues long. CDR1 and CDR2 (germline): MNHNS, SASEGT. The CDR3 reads CASGVGLPGEQYF. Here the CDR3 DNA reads TGTGCCAGCGGTGTAGGACTCCCAGGCGAGCAGTACTTC.

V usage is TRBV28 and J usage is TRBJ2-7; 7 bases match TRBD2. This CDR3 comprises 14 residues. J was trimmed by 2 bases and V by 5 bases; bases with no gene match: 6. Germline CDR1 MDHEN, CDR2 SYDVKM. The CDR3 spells CASSPGGGAYEQYF. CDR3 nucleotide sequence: TGTGCCAGCAGTCCCGGGGGAGGGGCCTACGAGCAGTACTTC.

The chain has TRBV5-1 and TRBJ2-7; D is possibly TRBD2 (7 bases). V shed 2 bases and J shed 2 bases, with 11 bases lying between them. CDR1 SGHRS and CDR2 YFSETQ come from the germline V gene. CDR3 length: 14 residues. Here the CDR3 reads CASSFGGAAYEQYF. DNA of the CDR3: TGCGCCAGCAGCTTTGGGGGGGCAGCCTACGAGCAGTACTTC.

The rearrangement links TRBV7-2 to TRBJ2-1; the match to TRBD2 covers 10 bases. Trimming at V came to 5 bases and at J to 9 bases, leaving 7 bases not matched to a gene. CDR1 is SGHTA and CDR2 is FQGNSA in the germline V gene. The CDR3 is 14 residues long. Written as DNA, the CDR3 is TGTGCCAGCAGCCTCAGCGGGGGGGCCATTGAGCAGTTCTTC. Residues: CASSLSGGAIEQFF.

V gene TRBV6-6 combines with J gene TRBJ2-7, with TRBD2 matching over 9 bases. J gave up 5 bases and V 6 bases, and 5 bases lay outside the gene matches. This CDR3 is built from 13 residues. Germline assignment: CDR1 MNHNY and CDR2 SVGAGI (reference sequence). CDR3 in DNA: TGTGCCAGCAGAAGTAGCGGGAGCGACGAGCAGTACTTC. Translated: CASRSSGSDEQYF.

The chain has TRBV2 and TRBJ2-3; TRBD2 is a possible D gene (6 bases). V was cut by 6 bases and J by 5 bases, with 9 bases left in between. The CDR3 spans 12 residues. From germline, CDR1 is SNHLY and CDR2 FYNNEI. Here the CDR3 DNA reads TGTGCCAGCAGCCTCGGGAGAGATACGCAGTATTTT. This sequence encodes CASSLGRDTQYF.

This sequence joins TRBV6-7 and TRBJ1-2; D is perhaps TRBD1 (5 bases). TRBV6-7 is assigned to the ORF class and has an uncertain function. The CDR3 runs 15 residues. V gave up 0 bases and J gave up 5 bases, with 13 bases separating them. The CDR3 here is CASSYSWGAWYGYTF. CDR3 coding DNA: TGTGCCAGCAGTTACTCGTGGGGCGCGTGGTATGGCTACACCTTC.

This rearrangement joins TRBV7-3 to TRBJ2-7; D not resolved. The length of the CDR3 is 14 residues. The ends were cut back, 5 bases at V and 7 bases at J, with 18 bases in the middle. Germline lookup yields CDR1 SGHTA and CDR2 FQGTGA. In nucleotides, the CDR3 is TGTGCCAGCAGCCCCGGCGGAGTTGGGTTTGAGCAGTACTTC. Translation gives CASSPGGVGFEQYF.

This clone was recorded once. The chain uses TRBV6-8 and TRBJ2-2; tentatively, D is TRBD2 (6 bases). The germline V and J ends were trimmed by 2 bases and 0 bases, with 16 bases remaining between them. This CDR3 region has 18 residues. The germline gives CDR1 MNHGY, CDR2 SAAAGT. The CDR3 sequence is CASSYPGAGGSNTGELFF. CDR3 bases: TGTGCCAGCAGTTACCCCGGAGCGGGTGGATCGAACACCGGGGAGCTGTTTTTT.

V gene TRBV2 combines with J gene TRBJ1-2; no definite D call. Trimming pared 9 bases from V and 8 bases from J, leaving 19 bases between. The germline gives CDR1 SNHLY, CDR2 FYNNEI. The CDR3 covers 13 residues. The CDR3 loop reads CARADDGLGGYTF. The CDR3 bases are TGTGCCAGAGCCGATGATGGACTTGGCGGCTACACCTTC.

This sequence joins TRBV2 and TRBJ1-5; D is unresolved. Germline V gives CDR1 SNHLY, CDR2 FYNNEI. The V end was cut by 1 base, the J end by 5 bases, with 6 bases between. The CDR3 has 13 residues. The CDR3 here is CASSEEMDQPQHF. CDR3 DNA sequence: TGTGCCAGCAGTGAAGAGATGGATCAGCCCCAGCATTTT.

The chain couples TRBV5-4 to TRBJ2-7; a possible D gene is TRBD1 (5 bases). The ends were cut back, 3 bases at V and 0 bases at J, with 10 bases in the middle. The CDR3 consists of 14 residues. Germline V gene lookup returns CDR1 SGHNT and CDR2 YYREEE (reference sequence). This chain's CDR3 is CASSSTGTSYEQYF. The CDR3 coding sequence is TGTGCCAGCAGCTCTACAGGTACCTCCTACGAGCAGTACTTC.

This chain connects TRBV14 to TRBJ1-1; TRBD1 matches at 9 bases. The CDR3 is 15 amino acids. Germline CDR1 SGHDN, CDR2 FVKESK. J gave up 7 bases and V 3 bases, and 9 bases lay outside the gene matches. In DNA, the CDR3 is TGTGCCAGCAGCCACCTGGACAGGGGCAAGGGTGAAGCTTTCTTT. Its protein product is CASSHLDRGKGEAFF.

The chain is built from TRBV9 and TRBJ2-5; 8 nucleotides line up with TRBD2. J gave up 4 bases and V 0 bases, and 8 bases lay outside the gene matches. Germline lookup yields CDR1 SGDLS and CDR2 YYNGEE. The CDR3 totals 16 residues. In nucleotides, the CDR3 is TGTGCCAGCAGCGTAGGTGGGAGTAGCGGGACAGAGACCCAGTACTTC. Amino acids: CASSVGGSSGTETQYF.

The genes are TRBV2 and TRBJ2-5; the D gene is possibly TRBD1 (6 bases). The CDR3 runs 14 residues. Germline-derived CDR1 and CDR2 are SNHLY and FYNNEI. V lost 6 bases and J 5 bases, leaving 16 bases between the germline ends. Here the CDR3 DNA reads TGTGCCAGCAGGAGGTTGGGGGCATTGGAGACCCAGTACTTC. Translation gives CASRRLGALETQYF.

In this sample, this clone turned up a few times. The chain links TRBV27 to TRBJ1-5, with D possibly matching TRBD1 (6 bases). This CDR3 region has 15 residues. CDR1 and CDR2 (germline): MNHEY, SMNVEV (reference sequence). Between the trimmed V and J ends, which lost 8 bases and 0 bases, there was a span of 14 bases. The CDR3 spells CASAQGQLSNQPQHF. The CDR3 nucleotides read TGTGCCAGCGCCCAGGGGCAGCTTAGCAATCAGCCCCAGCATTTT.

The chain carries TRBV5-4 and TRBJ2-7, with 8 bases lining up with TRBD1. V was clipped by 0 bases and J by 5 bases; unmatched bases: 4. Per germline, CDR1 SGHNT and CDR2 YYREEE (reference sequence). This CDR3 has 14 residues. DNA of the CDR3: TGTGCCAGCAGCTTGGGGAAGACAGGGGACGAGCAGTACTTC. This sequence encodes CASSLGKTGDEQYF.